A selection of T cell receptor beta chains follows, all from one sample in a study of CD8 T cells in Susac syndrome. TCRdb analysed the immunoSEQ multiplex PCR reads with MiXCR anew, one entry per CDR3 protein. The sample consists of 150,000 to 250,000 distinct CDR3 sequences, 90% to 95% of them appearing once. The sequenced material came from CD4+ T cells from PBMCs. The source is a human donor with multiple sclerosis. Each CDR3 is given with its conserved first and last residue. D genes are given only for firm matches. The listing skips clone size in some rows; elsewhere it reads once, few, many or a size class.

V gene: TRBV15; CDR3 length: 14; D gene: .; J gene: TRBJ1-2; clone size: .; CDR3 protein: CATSPGPANYGYTF; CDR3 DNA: TGTGCCACCAGCCCTGGGCCGGCTAACTATGGCTACACCTTC
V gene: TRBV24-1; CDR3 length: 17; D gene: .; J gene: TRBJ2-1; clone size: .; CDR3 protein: CATSDSLDRPLYNEQFF; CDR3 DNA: TGTGCCACCAGTGATTCTCTGGACCGACCGCTCTACAATGAGCAGTTCTTC
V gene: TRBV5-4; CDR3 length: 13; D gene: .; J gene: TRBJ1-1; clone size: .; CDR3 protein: CASSDDLGTEAFF; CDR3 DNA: TGTGCCAGCAGCGACGACCTGGGCACTGAAGCTTTCTTT
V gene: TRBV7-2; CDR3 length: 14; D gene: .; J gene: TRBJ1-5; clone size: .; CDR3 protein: CASSFTGVNQPQHF; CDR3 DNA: TGTGCCAGCAGCTTCACGGGAGTCAATCAGCCCCAGCATTTT
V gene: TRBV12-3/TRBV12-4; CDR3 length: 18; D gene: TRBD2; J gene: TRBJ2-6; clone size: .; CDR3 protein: CASSLVTSRSSGANVLTF; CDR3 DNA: TGTGCCAGCAGTTTGGTGACTAGCCGGAGCTCTGGGGCCAACGTCCTGACTTTC
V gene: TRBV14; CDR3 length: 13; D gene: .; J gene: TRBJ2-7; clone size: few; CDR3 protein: CASSRTGPYEQYF; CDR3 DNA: TGTGCCAGCAGCCGCACTGGACCCTACGAGCAGTACTTC
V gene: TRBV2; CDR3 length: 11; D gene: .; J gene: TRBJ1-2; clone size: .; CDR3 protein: CASSAGQYYTF; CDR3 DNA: TGTGCCAGCAGTGCAGGACAGTACTACACCTTC
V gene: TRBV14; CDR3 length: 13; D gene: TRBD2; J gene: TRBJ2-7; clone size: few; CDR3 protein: CASSPRLAGEQYF; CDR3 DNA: TGTGCCAGCAGCCCTAGACTAGCTGGGGAGCAGTACTTC
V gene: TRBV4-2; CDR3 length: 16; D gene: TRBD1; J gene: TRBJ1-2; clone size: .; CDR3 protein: CASSQLTGGHNYGYTF; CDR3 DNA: TGTGCCAGCAGCCAACTGACAGGGGGCCACAACTATGGCTACACCTTC
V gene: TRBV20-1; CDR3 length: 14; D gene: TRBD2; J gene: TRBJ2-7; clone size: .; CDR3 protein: CSAFQGGSAYEQYF; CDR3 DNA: TGCAGTGCTTTCCAAGGCGGGAGCGCCTACGAGCAGTACTTC
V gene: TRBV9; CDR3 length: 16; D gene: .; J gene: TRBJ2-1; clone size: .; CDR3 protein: CASSVGESISYNEQFF; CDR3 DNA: TGTGCCAGCAGCGTAGGAGAATCAATCTCCTACAATGAGCAGTTCTTC
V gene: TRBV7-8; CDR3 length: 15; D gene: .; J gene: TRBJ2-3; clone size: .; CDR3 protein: CASSKMRQGTDTQYF; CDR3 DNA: TGTGCCAGCAGTAAAATGAGACAAGGCACAGATACGCAGTATTTT
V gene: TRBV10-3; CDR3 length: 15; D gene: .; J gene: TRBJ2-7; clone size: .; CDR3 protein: CAISATAGEGYEQYF; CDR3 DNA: TGTGCCATCAGTGCTACTGCAGGGGAGGGCTACGAGCAGTACTTC
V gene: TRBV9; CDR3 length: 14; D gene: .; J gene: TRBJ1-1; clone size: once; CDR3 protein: CASSVVSGYTEAFF; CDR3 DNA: TGTGCCAGCAGCGTAGTGTCCGGGTACACTGAAGCTTTCTTT
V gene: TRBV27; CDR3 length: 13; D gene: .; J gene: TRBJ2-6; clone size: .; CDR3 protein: CASAASGANVLTF; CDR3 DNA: TGTGCCAGCGCGGCCTCTGGGGCCAACGTCCTGACTTTC
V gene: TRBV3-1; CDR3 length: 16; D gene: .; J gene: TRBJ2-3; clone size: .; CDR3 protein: CASSQGRDSFTDTQYF; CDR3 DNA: TGTGCCAGCAGCCAAGGACGGGACTCCTTCACAGATACGCAGTATTTT
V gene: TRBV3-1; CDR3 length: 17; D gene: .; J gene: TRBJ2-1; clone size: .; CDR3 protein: CASSQDRWGSTYNEQFF; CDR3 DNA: TGTGCCAGCAGCCAAGATCGGTGGGGGAGTACCTACAATGAGCAGTTCTTC
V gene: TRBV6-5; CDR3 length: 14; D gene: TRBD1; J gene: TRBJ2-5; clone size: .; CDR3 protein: CASSPRTGKETQYF; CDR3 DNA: TGTGCCAGCAGCCCCAGGACAGGGAAAGAGACCCAGTACTTC
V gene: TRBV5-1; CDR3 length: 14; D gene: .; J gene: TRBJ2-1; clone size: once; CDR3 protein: CASSLPSAANEQFF; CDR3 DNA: TGCGCCAGCAGCCTACCCAGCGCGGCTAATGAGCAGTTCTTC
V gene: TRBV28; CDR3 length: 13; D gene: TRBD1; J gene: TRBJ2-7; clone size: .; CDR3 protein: CASRLGQAHEQYF; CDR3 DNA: TGTGCCAGCAGACTGGGACAGGCCCACGAGCAGTACTTC
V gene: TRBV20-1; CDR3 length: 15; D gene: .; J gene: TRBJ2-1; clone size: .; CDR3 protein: CSASRTSIRDNEQFF; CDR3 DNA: TGCAGTGCTTCACGGACCTCTATCCGGGACAATGAGCAGTTCTTC
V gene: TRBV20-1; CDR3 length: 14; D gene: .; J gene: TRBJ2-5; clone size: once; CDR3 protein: CSARGGTPKETQYF; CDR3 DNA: TGCAGTGCTCGGGGTGGGACCCCTAAAGAGACCCAGTACTTC
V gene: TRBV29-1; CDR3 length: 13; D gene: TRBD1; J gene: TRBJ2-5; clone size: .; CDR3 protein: CSVEGTGQETQYF; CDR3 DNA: TGCAGCGTTGAAGGGACAGGCCAAGAGACCCAGTACTTC
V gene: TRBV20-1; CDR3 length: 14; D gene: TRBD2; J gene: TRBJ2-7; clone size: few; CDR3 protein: CSARGTSGSYEQYF; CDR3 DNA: TGCAGTGCTAGAGGGACTAGCGGGTCCTACGAGCAGTACTTC
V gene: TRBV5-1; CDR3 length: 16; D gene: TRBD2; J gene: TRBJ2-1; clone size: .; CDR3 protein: CASSPPGGFSYNEQFF; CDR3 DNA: TGCGCCAGCAGTCCGCCGGGAGGCTTCTCCTACAATGAGCAGTTCTTC
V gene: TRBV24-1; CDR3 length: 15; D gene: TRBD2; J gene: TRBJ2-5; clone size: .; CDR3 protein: CATSDKGLAGETQYF; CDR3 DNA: TGTGCCACCAGTGATAAGGGACTAGCGGGAGAGACCCAGTACTTC
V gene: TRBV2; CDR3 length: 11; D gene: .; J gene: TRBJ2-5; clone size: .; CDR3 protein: CASGPEETQYF; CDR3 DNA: TGTGCCAGCGGGCCCGAAGAGACCCAGTACTTC
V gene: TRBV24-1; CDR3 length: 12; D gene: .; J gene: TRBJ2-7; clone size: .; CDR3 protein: CATGQFSDEQYF; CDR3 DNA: TGTGCCACCGGACAATTTAGCGACGAGCAGTACTTC
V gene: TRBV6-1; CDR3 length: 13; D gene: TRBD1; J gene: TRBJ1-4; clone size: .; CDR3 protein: CASSGTGIEKLFF; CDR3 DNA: TGTGCCAGCAGCGGGACAGGGATTGAAAAACTGTTTTTT
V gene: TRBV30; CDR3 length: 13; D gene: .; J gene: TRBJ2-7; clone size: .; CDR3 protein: CASRQLATYEQYF; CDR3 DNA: TGTGCCTCCAGACAATTAGCAACCTACGAGCAGTACTTC
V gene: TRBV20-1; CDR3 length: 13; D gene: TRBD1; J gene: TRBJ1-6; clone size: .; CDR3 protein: CSAPDRVNSPLHF; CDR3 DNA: TGCAGTGCTCCGGACAGGGTTAATTCACCCCTCCACTTT
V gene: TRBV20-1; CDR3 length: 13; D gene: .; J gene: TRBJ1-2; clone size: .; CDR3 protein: CSALHGVGRGYTF; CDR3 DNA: TGCAGTGCTCTACACGGCGTTGGGCGTGGCTACACCTTC
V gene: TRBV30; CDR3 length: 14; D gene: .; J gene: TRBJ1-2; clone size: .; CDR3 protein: CAWSNGAANYGYTF; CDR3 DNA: TGTGCCTGGAGTAATGGCGCCGCTAACTATGGCTACACCTTC
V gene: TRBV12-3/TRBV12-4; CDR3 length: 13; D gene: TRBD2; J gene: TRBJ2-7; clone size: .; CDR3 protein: CASLKRGTYEQYF; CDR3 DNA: TGTGCCAGCCTCAAGCGGGGAACCTACGAGCAGTACTTC
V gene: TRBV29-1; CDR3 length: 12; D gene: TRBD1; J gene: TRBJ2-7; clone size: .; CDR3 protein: CSVSGQAYEQYF; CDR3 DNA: TGCAGCGTTAGTGGACAGGCATACGAGCAGTACTTC
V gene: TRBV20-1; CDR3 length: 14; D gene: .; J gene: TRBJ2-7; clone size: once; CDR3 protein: CSASPADGAYEQYF; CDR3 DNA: TGCAGTGCTAGTCCGGCGGACGGTGCCTACGAGCAGTACTTC
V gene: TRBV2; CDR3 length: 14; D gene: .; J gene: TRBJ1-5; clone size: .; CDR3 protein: CASRKDVLNQPQHF; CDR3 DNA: TGTGCCAGCAGGAAGGACGTCCTTAATCAGCCCCAGCATTTT
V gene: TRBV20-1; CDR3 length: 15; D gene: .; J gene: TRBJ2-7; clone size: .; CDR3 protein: CSARPAQGSSYEQYF; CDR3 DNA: TGCAGTGCTCGTCCCGCGCAGGGCTCCTCCTACGAGCAGTACTTC
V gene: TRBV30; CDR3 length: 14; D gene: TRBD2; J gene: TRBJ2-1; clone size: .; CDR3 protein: CAWRLAGGPREQFF; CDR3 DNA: TGTGCCTGGAGATTAGCGGGAGGGCCGCGTGAGCAGTTCTTC
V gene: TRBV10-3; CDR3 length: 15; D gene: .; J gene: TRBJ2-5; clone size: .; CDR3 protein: CAISRASRAQETQYF; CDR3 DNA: TGTGCCATCAGTCGGGCCTCGAGGGCCCAAGAGACCCAGTACTTC
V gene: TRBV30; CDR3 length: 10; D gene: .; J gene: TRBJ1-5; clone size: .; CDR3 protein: CAWIALPQHF; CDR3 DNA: TGTGCCTGGATTGCCCTGCCCCAGCATTTT
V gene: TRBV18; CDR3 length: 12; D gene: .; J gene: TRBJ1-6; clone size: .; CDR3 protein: CASSATTGGTMF; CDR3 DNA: TGTGCCAGCTCAGCGACTACGGGGGGTACCATGTTT